This T cell receptor (beta chain) was recovered during a study of blood T cell repertoires in COVID-19. Overall study: The cDNA or gDNA used as material had been derived from T cells, B-cell-depleted T cells, or PBMCs.

This clone was seen once. The CDR3 extends over 15 amino acids. V lost 2 bases and J 1 base, leaving 13 bases between the germline ends. Germline V gives CDR1 SGHTS, CDR2 YDEGEE. Per the original data handling: Reference gene primers were amplified, and this amplification served to estimate nucleated cell counts. TCRdb's table, derived via immunoSEQ multiplex PCR, lists solely in-frame clones and lacks some. That table supplies the V and J calls and clone size; D and trimming were determined from the DNA. The sample consists of some 110,000 clones, about 83% of them appearing once. The sequencing sample was made of peripheral blood. The genes are TRBV5-8 and TRBJ2-7; D perhaps matches TRBD1 (6 bases). This receptor was taken from a human donor in a cohort sampled during active COVID-19. Written as DNA, the CDR3 is TGTGCCAGCAGCTTTCTCGGGACACGTTCCTACGAGCAGTACTTC. As protein: CASSFLGTRSYEQYF. Based on the CDR3 plus reference TRBV5-8 and TRBJ2-7, the full variable domain is EAGVTQSPTHLIKTRGQQATLRCSPISGHTSVYWYQQALGLGLQFLLWYDEGEERNRGNFPPRFSGRQFPNYSSELNVNALELEDSALYLCASSFLGTRSYEQYFGPGTRLTVT.